The rows below give T cell receptor beta chains drawn from one sample of a study of control samples from healthy donors and cancer patients. Some clones are missing from TCRdb's copy, which holds only in-frame ones; the method was immunoSEQ multiplex PCR. The sample lists 150,000 to 200,000 clones, roughly nine tenths occurring once. The material sequenced was blood. These receptor sequences come from a woman in her twenties or thirties in good health. CDR3s include the opening cysteine and the closing phenylalanine or tryptophan. A D gene is named only where the DNA matches it firmly. A row's size may be missing; if present it is once, few, many or a size class.

v_call	d_call	j_call	clone_size	cdr3_aa	cdr3_nt
TRBV2	TRBD2	TRBJ2-1	once	CASRRDTRSGRARDEQFF	TGTGCCAGCAGGCGGGACACCAGGAGCGGGAGGGCCCGTGATGAGCAGTTCTTC
TRBV7-3	NA	TRBJ2-3	once	CASSLVAGRTDTQYF	TGTGCCAGCAGCTTAGTGGCGGGCCGCACAGATACGCAGTATTTT
TRBV7-6	NA	TRBJ2-7	NA	CASSLAGTATYEQYF	TGTGCCAGCAGCTTAGCCGGGACGGCTACCTACGAGCAGTACTTC
TRBV19	NA	TRBJ2-6	NA	CASSRWDPNVLTF	TGTGCCAGTAGTAGATGGGACCCCAACGTCCTGACTTTC
TRBV15	NA	TRBJ2-1	NA	CATSRDYRSNEQFF	TGTGCCACCAGCAGAGATTATAGGTCAAATGAGCAGTTCTTC
TRBV19	TRBD1	TRBJ1-1	once	CASSIFYRGDTEAFF	TGTGCCAGTAGTATTTTTTACAGGGGGGACACTGAAGCTTTCTTT
TRBV7-2	TRBD2	TRBJ2-7	NA	CASSLTGLAGAYEQYF	TGTGCCAGCAGCTTGACCGGACTAGCGGGAGCTTACGAGCAGTACTTC
TRBV7-2	NA	TRBJ2-3	NA	CASSFTRGTDTQYF	TGTGCCAGCAGCTTCACCAGGGGCACAGATACGCAGTATTTT
TRBV6-5	TRBD1	TRBJ1-1	NA	CASSFDRGRTEAFF	TGTGCCAGCAGTTTTGACAGGGGGCGGACTGAAGCTTTCTTT
TRBV7-8	NA	TRBJ1-2	NA	CASSLWDGSYTF	TGTGCCAGCAGCTTATGGGACGGCAGCTACACCTTC
TRBV28	TRBD1	TRBJ2-7	NA	CASWKGQGPYEQYF	TGTGCCAGCTGGAAGGGACAGGGCCCCTACGAGCAGTACTTC
TRBV7-8	TRBD2	TRBJ2-7	NA	CASSATSGNEQYF	TGTGCCAGCAGCGCGACTAGCGGGAACGAGCAGTACTTC
TRBV30	NA	TRBJ1-2	NA	CAWSVQRGSYTF	TGTGCCTGGAGTGTACAAAGGGGGAGCTACACCTTC
TRBV24-1	TRBD1	TRBJ2-5	NA	CATSDLRTGGNQETQYF	TGTGCCACCAGTGATTTGCGGACAGGGGGCAACCAAGAGACCCAGTACTTC
TRBV7-2	TRBD2	TRBJ2-7	once	CASSWGLAVHEQYF	TGTGCCAGCAGCTGGGGACTAGCGGTCCACGAGCAGTACTTC
TRBV28	NA	TRBJ2-3	NA	CASSPLAQSTDTQYF	TGTGCCAGCAGTCCGCTAGCCCAGAGCACAGATACGCAGTATTTT
TRBV20-1	NA	TRBJ1-6	once	CSAERGALHF	TGCAGTGCCGAGAGGGGAGCGCTCCACTTT
TRBV19	NA	TRBJ1-2	NA	CASRPVGTTYGYTF	TGTGCCAGTAGGCCTGTCGGGACAACCTATGGCTACACCTTC
TRBV6-4	NA	TRBJ1-5	NA	CASSGKPDRSLSNQPQHF	TGTGCCAGCAGTGGAAAACCCGACAGAAGCCTTAGCAATCAGCCCCAGCATTTT
TRBV3-1/TRBV3-2	TRBD1	TRBJ2-5	NA	CASSQDPGRETGGEEETQYF	TGTGCCAGCAGCCAAGATCCAGGGCGGGAGACAGGGGGCGAGGAAGAGACCCAGTACTTC
TRBV28	TRBD1	TRBJ2-5	NA	CASVPGTGAYETQYF	TGTGCCAGCGTTCCCGGGACAGGGGCTTACGAGACCCAGTACTTC
TRBV2	NA	TRBJ1-2	many	CASGRGRDYGYTF	TGTGCCAGCGGCAGGGGCAGAGACTATGGCTACACCTTC
TRBV9	TRBD2	TRBJ2-5	NA	CASSVRAGGRQETQYF	TGTGCCAGCAGCGTCAGGGCGGGAGGTAGGCAAGAGACCCAGTACTTC
TRBV29-1	TRBD1	TRBJ1-2	NA	CSVRDSGGYGYTF	TGCAGCGTTCGGGACAGCGGGGGGTATGGCTACACCTTC
TRBV18	TRBD1	TRBJ1-2	NA	CASSPPGQGYGYTF	TGTGCCAGCTCACCACCGGGACAGGGCTATGGCTACACCTTC
TRBV3-1/TRBV3-2	TRBD2	TRBJ2-1	NA	CASSPLGTSLFNEQFF	TGTGCCAGCAGCCCCCTCGGGACTAGTCTGTTCAATGAGCAGTTCTTC
TRBV6-4	TRBD2	TRBJ2-3	NA	CASSDTSGTDTQYF	TGTGCCAGCAGTGACACTAGCGGGACAGATACGCAGTATTTT
TRBV5-8	NA	TRBJ2-3	once	CASSSGGASSTQYF	TGTGCCAGCAGCTCAGGCGGGGCCTCTTCCACGCAGTATTTT
TRBV6-1	NA	TRBJ2-5	NA	CASSERTGRGQETQYF	TGTGCCAGCAGTGAAAGGACAGGGAGGGGGCAAGAGACCCAGTACTTC
TRBV7-3	TRBD1	TRBJ1-2	NA	CASSAGTGGNGGYTF	TGTGCCAGCAGCGCCGGGACAGGGGGCAACGGCGGCTACACCTTC
TRBV29-1	TRBD1	TRBJ1-2	once	CSGRTGDYGYTF	TGCAGCGGGCGGACAGGGGACTATGGCTACACCTTC
TRBV5-4	TRBD2	TRBJ2-1	NA	CASSLQFSREGRRGEQFF	TGTGCCAGCAGCTTACAGTTTTCGCGGGAGGGCCGTCGAGGTGAGCAGTTCTTC
TRBV27	NA	TRBJ2-7	NA	CASSLVSQLYEQYF	TGTGCCAGCAGTTTAGTTTCCCAACTCTACGAGCAGTACTTC
TRBV3-1/TRBV3-2	NA	TRBJ1-1	NA	CASSPFPANTEAFF	TGTGCCAGCAGCCCGTTCCCGGCGAACACTGAAGCTTTCTTT
TRBV11-3	TRBD2	TRBJ2-1	NA	CASSFSSGSEQFF	TGTGCCAGCAGCTTCTCTAGCGGGAGTGAGCAGTTCTTC
TRBV7-9	TRBD2	TRBJ2-1	NA	CASSPTSGRGYNEQFF	TGTGCCAGCAGCCCCACCAGCGGGAGGGGATACAATGAGCAGTTCTTC
TRBV7-9	NA	TRBJ1-3	NA	CASSLGVVWTDDSGNTIYF	TGTGCCAGCAGCTTAGGGGTTGTGTGGACAGATGACTCTGGAAACACCATATATTTT
TRBV28	TRBD1	TRBJ1-4	NA	CASRRGTGDGEKLFF	TGTGCCAGCAGAAGAGGAACAGGGGATGGTGAAAAACTGTTTTTT
TRBV6-1	NA	TRBJ1-6	NA	CASSDSGRRIYNSPLHF	TGTGCCAGCAGTGACAGCGGCAGGAGGATTTATAATTCACCCCTCCACTTT
TRBV3-1/TRBV3-2	NA	TRBJ2-5	NA	CASSQSLWQSKGTQYF	TGTGCCAGCAGCCAATCGCTGTGGCAGTCAAAAGGGACCCAGTACTTC
TRBV11-2	TRBD1	TRBJ2-7	once	CASSSAGTVNEQYF	TGTGCCAGCAGCTCCGCCGGGACAGTCAACGAGCAGTACTTC
TRBV4-2	NA	TRBJ2-5	NA	CASSQALGRGGETQYF	TGTGCCAGCAGCCAAGCATTGGGCAGAGGGGGAGAGACCCAGTACTTC